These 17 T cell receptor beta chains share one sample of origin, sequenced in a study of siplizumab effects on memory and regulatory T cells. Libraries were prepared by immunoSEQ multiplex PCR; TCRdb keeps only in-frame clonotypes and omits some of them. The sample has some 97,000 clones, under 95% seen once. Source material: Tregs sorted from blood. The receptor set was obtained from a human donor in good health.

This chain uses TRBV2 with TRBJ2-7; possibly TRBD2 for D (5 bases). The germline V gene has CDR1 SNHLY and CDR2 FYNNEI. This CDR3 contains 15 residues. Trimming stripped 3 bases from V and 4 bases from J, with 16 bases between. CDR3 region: CASSDWGVVQYEQYF. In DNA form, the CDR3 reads TGTGCCAGCAGTGACTGGGGAGTAGTTCAATACGAGCAGTACTTC.

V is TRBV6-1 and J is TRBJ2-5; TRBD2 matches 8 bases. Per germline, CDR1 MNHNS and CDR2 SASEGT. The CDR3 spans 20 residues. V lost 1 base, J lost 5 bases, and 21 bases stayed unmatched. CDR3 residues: CASSEVGGSGIFSLRETQYF. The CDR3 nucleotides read TGTGCCAGCAGTGAAGTGGGGGGTAGCGGGATATTCTCCCTGAGGGAGACCCAGTACTTC.

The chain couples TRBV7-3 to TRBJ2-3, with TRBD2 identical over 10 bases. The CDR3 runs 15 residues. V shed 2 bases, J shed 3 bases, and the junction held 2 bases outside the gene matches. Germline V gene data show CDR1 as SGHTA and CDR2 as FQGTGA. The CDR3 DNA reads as TGTGCCAGCAGCTTAGCTAGCGGGAGTACAGATACGCAGTATTTT. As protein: CASSLASGSTDTQYF.

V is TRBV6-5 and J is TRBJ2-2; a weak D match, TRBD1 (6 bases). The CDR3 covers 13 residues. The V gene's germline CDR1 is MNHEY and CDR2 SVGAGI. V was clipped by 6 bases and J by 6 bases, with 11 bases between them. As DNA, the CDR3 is TGTGCCAGCAGCTACGAGGGGGCCGGGGAGCTGTTTTTT. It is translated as CASSYEGAGELFF.

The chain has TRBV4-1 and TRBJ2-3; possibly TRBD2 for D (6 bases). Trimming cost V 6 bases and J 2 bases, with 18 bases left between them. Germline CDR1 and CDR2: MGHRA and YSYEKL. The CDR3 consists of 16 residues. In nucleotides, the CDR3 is TGCGCCAGCAGTGACAGAGGCCTAGCGAACACAGATACGCAGTATTTT. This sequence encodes CASSDRGLANTDTQYF.

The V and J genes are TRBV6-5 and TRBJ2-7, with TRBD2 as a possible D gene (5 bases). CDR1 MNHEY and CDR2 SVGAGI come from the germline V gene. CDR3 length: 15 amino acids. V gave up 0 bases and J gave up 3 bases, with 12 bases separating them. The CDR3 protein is CASSYSFRGVYEQYF. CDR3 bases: TGTGCCAGCAGTTACTCTTTTCGGGGAGTCTACGAGCAGTACTTC.

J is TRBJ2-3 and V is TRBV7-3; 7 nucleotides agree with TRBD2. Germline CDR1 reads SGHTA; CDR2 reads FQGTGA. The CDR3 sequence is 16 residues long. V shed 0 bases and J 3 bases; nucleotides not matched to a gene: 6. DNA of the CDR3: TGTGCCAGCAGCTTAACAGGTCTAGCGGAAACAGATACGCAGTATTTT. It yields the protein CASSLTGLAETDTQYF.

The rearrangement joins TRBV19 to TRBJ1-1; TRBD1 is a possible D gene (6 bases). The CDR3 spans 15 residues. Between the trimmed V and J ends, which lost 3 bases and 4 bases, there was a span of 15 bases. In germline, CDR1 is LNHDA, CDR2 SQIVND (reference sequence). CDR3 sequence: CASSIWGGSGTEAFF. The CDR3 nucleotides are TGTGCCAGTAGTATTTGGGGGGGCTCGGGCACTGAAGCTTTCTTT.

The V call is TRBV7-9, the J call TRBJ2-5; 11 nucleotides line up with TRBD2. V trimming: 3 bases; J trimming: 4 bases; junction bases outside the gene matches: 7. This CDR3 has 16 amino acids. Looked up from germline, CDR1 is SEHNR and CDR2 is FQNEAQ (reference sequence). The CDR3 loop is CASSFPLAGVGETQYF. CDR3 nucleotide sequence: TGTGCCAGCAGCTTCCCACTAGCGGGAGTGGGAGAGACCCAGTACTTC.

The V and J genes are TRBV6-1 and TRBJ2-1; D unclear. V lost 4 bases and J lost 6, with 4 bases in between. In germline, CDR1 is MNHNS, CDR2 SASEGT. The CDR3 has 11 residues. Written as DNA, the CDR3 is TGTGCCAGCAGTGGATTCAATGAGCAGTTCTTC. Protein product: CASSGFNEQFF.

This CDR3 reads CASSPPSPGRVYGYTF. The CDR3 DNA follows: TGTGCCAGCTCACCACCGAGCCCGGGACGGGTCTATGGCTACACCTTC. The chain carries TRBV18 and TRBJ1-2; possible D gene TRBD1, 5 bases. Germline V gene lookup returns CDR1 KGHSH and CDR2 LQKENI. The germline V and J ends were trimmed by 0 bases and 4 bases, with 15 bases remaining between them. The CDR3 runs to 16 residues.

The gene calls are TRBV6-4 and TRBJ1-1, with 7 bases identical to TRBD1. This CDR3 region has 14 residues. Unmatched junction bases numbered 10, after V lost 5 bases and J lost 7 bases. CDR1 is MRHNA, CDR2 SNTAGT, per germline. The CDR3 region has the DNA TGTGCCAGCAGTTTTAAAGACAGGGAGGTTGAAGCTTTCTTT. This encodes CASSFKDREVEAFF.

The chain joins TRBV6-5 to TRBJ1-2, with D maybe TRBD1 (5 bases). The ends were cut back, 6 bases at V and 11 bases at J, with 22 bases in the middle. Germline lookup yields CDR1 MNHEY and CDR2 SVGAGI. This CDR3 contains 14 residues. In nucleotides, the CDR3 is TGTGCCAGCAGCCTCCTTGGGGATCGCTGGGGGTACACCTTC. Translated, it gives CASSLLGDRWGYTF.

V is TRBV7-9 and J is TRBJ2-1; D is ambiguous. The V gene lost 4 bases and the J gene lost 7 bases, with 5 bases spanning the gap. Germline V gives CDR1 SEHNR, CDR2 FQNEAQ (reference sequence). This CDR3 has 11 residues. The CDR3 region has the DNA TGTGCCAGCAGCTCTGCAAATGAGCAGTTCTTC. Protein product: CASSSANEQFF. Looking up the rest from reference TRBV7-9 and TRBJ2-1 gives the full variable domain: DTGVSQNPRHKITKRGQNVTFRCDPISEHNRLYWYRQTLGQGPEFLTYFQNEAQLEKSRLLSDRFSAERPKGSFSTLEIQRTEQGDSAMYLCASSSANEQFFGPGTRLTVL.

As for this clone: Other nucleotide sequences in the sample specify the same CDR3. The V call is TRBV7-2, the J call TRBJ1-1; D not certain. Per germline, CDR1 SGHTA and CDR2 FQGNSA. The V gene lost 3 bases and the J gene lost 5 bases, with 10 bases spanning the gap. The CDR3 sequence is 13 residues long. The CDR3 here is CASSFSGNTEAFF. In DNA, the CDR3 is TGTGCCAGCAGCTTTAGTGGGAATACTGAAGCTTTCTTT. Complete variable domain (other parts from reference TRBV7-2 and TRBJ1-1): GAGVSQSPSNKVTEKGKDVELRCDPISGHTALYWYRQSLGQGLEFLIYFQGNSAPDKSGLPSDRFSAERTGGSVSTLTIQRTQQEDSAVYLCASSFSGNTEAFFGQGTRLTVV.

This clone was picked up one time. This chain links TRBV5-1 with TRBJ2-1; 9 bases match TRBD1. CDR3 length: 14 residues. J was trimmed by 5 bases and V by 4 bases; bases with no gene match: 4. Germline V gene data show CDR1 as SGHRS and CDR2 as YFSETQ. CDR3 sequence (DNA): TGCGCCAGCAGCCTCAACAGGGGGCACAATGAGCAGTTCTTC. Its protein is CASSLNRGHNEQFF.

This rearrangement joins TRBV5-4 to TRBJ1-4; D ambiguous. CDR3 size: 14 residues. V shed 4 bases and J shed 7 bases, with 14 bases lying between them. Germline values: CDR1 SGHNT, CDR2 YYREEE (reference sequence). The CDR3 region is CASSLSLRGEKLFF. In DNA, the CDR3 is TGTGCCAGCAGCCTGAGTTTAAGAGGTGAAAAACTGTTTTTT.